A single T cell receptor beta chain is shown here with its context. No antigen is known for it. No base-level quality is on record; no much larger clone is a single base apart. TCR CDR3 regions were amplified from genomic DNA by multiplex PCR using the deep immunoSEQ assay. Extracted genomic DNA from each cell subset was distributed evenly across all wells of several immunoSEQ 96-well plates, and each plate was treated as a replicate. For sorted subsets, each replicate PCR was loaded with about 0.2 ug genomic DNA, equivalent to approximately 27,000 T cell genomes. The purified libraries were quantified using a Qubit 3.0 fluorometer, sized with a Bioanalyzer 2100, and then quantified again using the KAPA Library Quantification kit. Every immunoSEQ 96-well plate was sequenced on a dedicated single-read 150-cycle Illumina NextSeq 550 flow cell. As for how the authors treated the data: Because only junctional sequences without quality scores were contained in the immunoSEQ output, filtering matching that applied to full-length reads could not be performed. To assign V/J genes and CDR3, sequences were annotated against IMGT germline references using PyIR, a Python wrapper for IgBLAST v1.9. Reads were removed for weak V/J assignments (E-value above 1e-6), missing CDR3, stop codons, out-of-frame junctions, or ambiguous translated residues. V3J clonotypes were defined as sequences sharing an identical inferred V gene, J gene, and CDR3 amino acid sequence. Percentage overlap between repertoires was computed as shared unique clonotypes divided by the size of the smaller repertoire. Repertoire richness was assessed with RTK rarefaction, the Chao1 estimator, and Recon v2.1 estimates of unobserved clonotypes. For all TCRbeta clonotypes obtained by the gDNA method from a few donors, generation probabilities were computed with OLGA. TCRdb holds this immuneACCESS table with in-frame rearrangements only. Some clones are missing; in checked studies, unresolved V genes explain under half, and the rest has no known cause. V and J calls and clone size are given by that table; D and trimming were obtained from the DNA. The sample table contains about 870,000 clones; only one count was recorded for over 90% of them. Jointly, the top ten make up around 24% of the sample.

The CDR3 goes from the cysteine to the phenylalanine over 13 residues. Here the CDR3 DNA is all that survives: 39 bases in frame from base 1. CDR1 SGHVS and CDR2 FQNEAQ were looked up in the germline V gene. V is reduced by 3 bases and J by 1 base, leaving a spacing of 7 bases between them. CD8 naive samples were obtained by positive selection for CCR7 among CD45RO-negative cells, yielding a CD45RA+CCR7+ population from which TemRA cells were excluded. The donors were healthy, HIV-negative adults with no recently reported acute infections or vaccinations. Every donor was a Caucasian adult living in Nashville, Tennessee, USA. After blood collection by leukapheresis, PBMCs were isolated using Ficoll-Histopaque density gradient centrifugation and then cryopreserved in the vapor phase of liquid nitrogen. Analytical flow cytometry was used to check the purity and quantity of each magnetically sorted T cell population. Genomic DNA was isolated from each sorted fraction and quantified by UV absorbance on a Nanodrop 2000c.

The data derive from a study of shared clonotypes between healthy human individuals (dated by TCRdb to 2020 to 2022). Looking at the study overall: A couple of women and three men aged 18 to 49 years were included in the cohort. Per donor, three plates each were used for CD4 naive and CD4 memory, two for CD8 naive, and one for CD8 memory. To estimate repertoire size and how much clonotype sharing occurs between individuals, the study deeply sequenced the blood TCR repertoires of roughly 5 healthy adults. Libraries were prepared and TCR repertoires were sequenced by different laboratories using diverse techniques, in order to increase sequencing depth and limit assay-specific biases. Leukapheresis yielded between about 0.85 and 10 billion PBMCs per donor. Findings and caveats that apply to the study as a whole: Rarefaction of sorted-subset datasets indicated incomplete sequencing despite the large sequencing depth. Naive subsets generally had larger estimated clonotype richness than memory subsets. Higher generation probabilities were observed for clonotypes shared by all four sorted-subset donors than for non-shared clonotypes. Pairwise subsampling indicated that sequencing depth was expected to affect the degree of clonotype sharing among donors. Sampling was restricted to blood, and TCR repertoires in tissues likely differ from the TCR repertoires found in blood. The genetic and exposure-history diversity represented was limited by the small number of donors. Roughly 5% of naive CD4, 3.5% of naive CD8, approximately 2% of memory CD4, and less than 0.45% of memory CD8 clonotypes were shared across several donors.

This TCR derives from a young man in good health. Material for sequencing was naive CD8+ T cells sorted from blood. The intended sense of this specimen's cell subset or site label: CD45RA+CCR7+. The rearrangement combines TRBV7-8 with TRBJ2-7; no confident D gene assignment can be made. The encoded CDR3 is CASSFSTSYEQYF. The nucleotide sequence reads TGTGCCAGCAGCTTTAGTACGTCCTACGAGCAGTACTTC. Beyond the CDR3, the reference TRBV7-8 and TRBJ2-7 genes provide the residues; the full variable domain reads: GAGVSQSPRYKVAKRGQDVALRCDPISGHVSLFWYQQALGQGPEFLTYFQNEAQLDKSGLPSDRFFAERPEGSVSTLKIQRTQQEDSAVYLCASSFSTSYEQYFGPGTRLTVT.